This T cell receptor beta chain stems from a study of T cell responses to AZD1222 COVID-19 vaccine. As for the study in general: Doses given second, at about 4 or about 12 weeks, were pooled.

There are 15 residues in the CDR3. Germline V gene sequence: CDR1 SGHAT, CDR2 FQNNGV. V was cut by 4 bases and J by 4 bases, with 14 bases left in between. The protocol was immunoSEQ multiplex PCR, while the TCRdb copy is restricted to in-frame clones and leaves out a portion. This repertoire shows roughly 50,000 clones, roughly 80% found once; its top ten account for 6% to 7%. Overall study results and limits: Females made up more of the donors, who were largely white British, and clonal diversity may have come out too low. All repertoire sampling was performed exclusively after the peak T cell response. A reported finding is that nearly half of spike-specific TCRs target unmutated variant regions.

As regards this clone: Antigen unknown.

The sequenced sample was peripheral blood, obtained on day 0 of AZD1222 vaccination. The rearrangement joins TRBV11-2 to TRBJ1-5; weak D call: TRBD1 (6 bases). This clonotype originated in an adult in good health. The CDR3: CASSSAGAANQPQHF. Here the CDR3 DNA reads TGTGCCAGCAGCTCGGCGGGGGCGGCTAATCAGCCCCAGCATTTT.